Sequencing of this TCR beta chain was carried out in a study of blood T cell repertoires in COVID-19. Turning to the study itself: The United States, Italy and Spain supplied acute and convalescent COVID-19 samples.

The V gene end was trimmed by 1 base and the J gene end by 3 bases; junction bases not matched to a gene: 5. The germline gives CDR1 SGHRS, CDR2 YFSETQ. The CDR3 is 15 residues long. Some clones are missing from TCRdb's copy, which holds only in-frame ones; the method was immunoSEQ multiplex PCR. The sample yields almost 350,000 clones, approximately 89% seen once. Patients in Seattle were enrolled during active infection, then followed longitudinally. Sequenced sample: peripheral blood. The TCR originated in a woman aged 55-75 years with COVID-19, enrolled during active disease. The chain combines TRBV5-1 with TRBJ1-2; 8 bases agree with TRBD1. The CDR3, as DNA: TGCGCCAGCAGCTTGCAGGGGGCCCCCTACTATGGCTACACCTTC. Amino acid sequence: CASSLQGAPYYGYTF. Together with reference TRBV5-1 and TRBJ1-2, the CDR3 gives the full variable domain: KAGVTQTPRYLIKTRGQQVTLSCSPISGHRSVSWYQQTPGQGLQFLFEYFSETQRNKGNFPGRFSGRQFSNSRSEMNVSTLELGDSALYLCASSLQGAPYYGYTFGSGTRLTVV.